This TCR beta chain was profiled in a study of post-analysis software for immune sequencing data. The wider study: Included courses were relapsing-remitting and secondary progressive multiple sclerosis; progressive-relapsing multiple sclerosis was also included.

The germline CDR1 and CDR2 sequences are DFQATT and SNEGSKA (reference sequence). The CDR3 extends over 15 amino acids. V gave up 6 bases and J gave up 4 bases; unmatched junction bases: 8. Regarding the study as a whole: Strong co-clustering by F measure linked samples that shared a preparation batch. Five TRBV segments, including TRBV5-6, TRBV5-1 and TRBV20-1, were more frequent in patients than controls. Relative to controls, patients with multiple sclerosis showed significantly lower normalized Chao1 diversity.

Worth noting for this clonotype: Its antigen is not known.

TCR beta cDNA libraries had unique molecular identifiers. When about 0.9 to 11 million T cells were used, they gave about 550,000 cDNA molecules. TCRdb reprocessed the PCR reads via MiXCR and lists one record per CDR3 protein. The sample yields about 760,000 distinct CDR3 sequences, roughly 30% seen once. Specimen: blood. The receptor was isolated from a girl under 18 with multiple sclerosis. V usage is TRBV20-1 and J usage is TRBJ2-1, with 11 bases that match TRBD1. Here the CDR3 DNA reads TGCAGTGCAAACGGACAGGGGGCTTTATACAATGAGCAGTTCTTC. Translated, it gives CSANGQGALYNEQFF.